This T cell receptor (beta chain) was recorded in a study of blood T cells in healthy people across ages (dated by TCRdb to about 2015). Notes on the research overall: In model experiments, template switching captured about one uniquely barcoded TCR beta cDNA molecule for every two T cells. To avoid experimental bias, donors of different ages were randomly spread across the sequencing lanes. The donors were divided into four age groups: young (average roughly 17 years), middle-aged (under 40), aged (approximately 62) and long-lived (around 87). The study measured age-related changes in TCR beta repertoire diversity using deep sequencing normalized with unique cDNA molecular identifiers. Two additional independent replicas of 1 million unique cDNA reads from the same blood draw were analyzed for two donors (one aged 18 to 29 and one aged 80 or older).

This clonotype was picked up a small number of times. It lacks a known antigen. Nothing much larger sits one base from this clone, and base qualities are not available. Study-level results and caveats: As age increased, observed TCR beta diversity per million T cells dropped in a roughly linear way, and a significant reduction was already evident by age about 40. The long-lived group showed more naive CD4+ T cells, fewer expanded clones and increased TCR diversity than the aged group, suggesting age selection. Estimates of total diversity based on one million sequenced T cells were considered lower bounds and underestimates. Because the CMV infection status of the donors was unknown, age-related changes in expanded clonotypes may potentially have been confounded. The percentage of naive T cells measured by flow cytometry correlated strongly with observed TCR beta diversity. Because profiling used bulk unsorted PBMCs, naive and antigen-experienced compartments could not be compared conclusively.

The 39 donors, aged 6 to 90 years, were systemically healthy Caucasian individuals from Russia. Around 10 milliliters of peripheral blood were collected from each donor into EDTA-treated Vacutainer tubes. PBMCs were isolated by Ficoll-Paque density-gradient centrifugation, with at least 6.5 million obtained per sample. Total RNA, at least 6 micrograms per sample, was extracted from PBMCs with Trizol reagent. Naive CD45RAhigh/CD27high T cell percentages were measured by flow cytometry on a PBMC aliquot from every donor. V has 0 bases trimmed and J has 1 base trimmed; junction bases matching no gene number 4. CDR1 and CDR2 were assigned from the germline V gene as MNHEY and SVGAGI. There are 17 amino acids in the CDR3, from cysteine to phenylalanine inclusive. Only CDR3 DNA remains: 51 bases, in frame from the first base. The library was built by means of 5' RACE. These reads were obtained on an Illumina HiSeq 2500. A second PCR of roughly 7 to 12 cycles was run with a J-beta primer mix and a sample-barcoded 5' primer. A template-switch 5' adaptor carrying 12 random nucleotides introduced a unique molecular identifier onto each TCR beta cDNA molecule. Each sample yielded at least 2.5 million CDR3-containing paired-end reads. First-strand cDNA was synthesized from all RNA with the Mint cDNA synthesis kit, primed by a TRBC-specific oligonucleotide. Following uracil-DNA glycosylase treatment, a first 18-cycle PCR with universal primers M1SS and BC2_uni_R was performed on all cDNA. Concerning the study's data processing: For normalization, 1 million high-quality reads, each with a distinct molecular identifier, were randomly selected from each sample. Reads sharing molecular identifiers were discarded rather than binned into consensus sequences. MiTCR, with a Q25 quality threshold and the strictest error-elimination algorithm, was used for CDR3 identification, clonotype clustering and error correction. A nonparametric unseen species model using Euler transformation provided a lower-bound estimate of total TCR beta diversity. Through fastp at Q25 and MiXCR, TCRdb rebuilt clones from the public reads, retaining in-frame beta chains. Each CDR3 protein appears once, grouped with its most common genes and DNA. TCRdb, not the original authors, processed these V and J calls. The sample has about 580,000 distinct CDR3 sequences on record, 40% to 50% of them singletons. Under 30% of the sample belongs to the ten largest clones.

The chain is assembled from TRBV6-5 and TRBJ2-2; TRBD2 fits 8 bases in the junction. The receptor's source is an elderly man in good health. The specimen sequenced was blood. The nucleotide sequence is given as TGTGCCAGCAGTTACTCGAGCGGGGGAGGGAACACCGGGGAGCTGTTTTTT. This codes for CASSYSSGGGNTGELFF.